This T cell receptor beta chain was documented in a study of cytomegalovirus exposure and HLA in healthy donors. This CDR3 region has 14 residues. The germline gives CDR1 ENHRY, CDR2 SYGVKD. The V gene lost 4 bases and the J gene lost 4 bases, with 13 bases spanning the gap. To note about this clone: Antigen unknown.

General observations from the study: A previous analysis found most TCR beta V segments productive roughly 87% or roughly 30% of the time.

The PCR was carried out with 60 Vbeta primers and 13 Jbeta primers. This table comes from immunoSEQ multiplex PCR, and its TCRdb copy is limited to in-frame clones, with some not included. The top ten clones hold 4% of a sample with 95,000 to 150,000 clones, 65% to 75% of them seen once. This TCR came from a man in his forties in good health and CMV-seropositive. The V and J genes are TRBV10-3 and TRBJ1-2; D may be TRBD1 (6 bases). The sequenced material came from PBMCs. The DNA of the CDR3 is TGTGCCATCAGTGGCCCTGGACAGCTCTATGGCTACACCTTC. Translated: CAISGPGQLYGYTF.